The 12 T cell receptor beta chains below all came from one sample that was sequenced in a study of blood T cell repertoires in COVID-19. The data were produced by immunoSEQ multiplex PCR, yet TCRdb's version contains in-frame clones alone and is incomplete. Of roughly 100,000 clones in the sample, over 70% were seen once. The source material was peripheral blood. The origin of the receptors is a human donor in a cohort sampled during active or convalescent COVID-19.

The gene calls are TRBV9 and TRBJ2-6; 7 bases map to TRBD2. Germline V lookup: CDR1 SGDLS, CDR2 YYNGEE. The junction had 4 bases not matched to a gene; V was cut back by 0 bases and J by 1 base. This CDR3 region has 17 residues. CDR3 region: CASSVGDGRSGANVLTF. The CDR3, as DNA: TGTGCCAGCAGCGTAGGGGACGGGAGGTCTGGGGCCAACGTCCTGACTTTC.

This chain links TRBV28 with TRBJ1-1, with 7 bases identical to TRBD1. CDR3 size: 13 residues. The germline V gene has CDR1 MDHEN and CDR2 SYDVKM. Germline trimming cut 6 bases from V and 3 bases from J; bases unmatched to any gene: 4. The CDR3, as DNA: TGTGCCAGCAGGACAGGGCCGTACACTGAAGCTTTCTTT. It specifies CASRTGPYTEAFF.

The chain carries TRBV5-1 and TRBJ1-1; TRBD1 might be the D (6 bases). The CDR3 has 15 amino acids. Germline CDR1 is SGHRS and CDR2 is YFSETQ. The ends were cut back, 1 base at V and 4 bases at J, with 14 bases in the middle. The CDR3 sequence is CASSLRPGAATEAFF. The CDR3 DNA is TGCGCCAGCAGCTTGCGGCCAGGGGCGGCCACTGAAGCTTTCTTT.

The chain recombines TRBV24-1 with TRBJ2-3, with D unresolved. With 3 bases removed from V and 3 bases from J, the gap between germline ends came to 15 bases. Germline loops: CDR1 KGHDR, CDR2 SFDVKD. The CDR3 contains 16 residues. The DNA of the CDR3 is TGTGCCACCAGTGATCCCTCCGGGTTATGGACAGATACGCAGTATTTT. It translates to CATSDPSGLWTDTQYF.

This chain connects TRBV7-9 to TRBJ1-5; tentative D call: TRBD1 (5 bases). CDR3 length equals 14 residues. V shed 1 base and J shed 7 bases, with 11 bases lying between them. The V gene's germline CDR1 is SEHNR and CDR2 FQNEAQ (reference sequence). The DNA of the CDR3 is TGTGCCAGCAGCTTAGACGGGGGAGACCAGCCCCAGCATTTT. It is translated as CASSLDGGDQPQHF.

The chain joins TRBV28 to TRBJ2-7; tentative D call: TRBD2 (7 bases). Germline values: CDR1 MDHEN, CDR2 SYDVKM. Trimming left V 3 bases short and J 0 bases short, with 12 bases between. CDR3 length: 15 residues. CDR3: CASSLAGAISYEQYF. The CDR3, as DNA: TGTGCCAGCAGTTTGGCGGGGGCGATCTCCTACGAGCAGTACTTC.

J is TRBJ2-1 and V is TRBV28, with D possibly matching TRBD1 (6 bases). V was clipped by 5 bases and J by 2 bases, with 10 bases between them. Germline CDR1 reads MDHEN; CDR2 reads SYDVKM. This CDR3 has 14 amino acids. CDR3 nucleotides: TGTGCCAGCAGTGCGACAGGACCCTACAATGAGCAGTTCTTC. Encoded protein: CASSATGPYNEQFF. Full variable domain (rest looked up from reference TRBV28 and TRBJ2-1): DVKVTQSSRYLVKRTGEKVFLECVQDMDHENMFWYRQDPGLGLRLIYFSYDVKMKEKGDIPEGYSVSREKKERFSLILESASTNQTSMYLCASSATGPYNEQFFGPGTRLTVL.

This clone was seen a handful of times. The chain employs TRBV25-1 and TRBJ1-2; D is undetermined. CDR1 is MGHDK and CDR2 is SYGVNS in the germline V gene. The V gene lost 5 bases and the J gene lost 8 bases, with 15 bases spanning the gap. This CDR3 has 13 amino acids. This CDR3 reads CASSTDGERGYTF. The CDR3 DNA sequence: TGTGCCAGCAGTACAGATGGTGAAAGAGGCTACACCTTC.

The CDR3 sequence: CASSLERVGEQYF. The CDR3 nucleotides read TGCGCCAGCAGCTTAGAGAGGGTGGGGGAGCAGTACTTC. V gene TRBV5-1 combines with J gene TRBJ2-7; D may be TRBD2 (5 bases). Germline CDR1 and CDR2: SGHRS and YFSETQ. Trimming took 2 bases from V and 7 from J, leaving 13 bases between them. There are 13 residues in the CDR3.

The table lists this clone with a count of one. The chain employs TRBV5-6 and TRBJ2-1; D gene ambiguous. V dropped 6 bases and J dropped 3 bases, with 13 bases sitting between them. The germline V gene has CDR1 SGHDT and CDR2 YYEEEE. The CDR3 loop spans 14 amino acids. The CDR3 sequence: CASTLLNYYNEQFF. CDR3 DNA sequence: TGTGCCAGCACCCTCCTGAACTACTACAATGAGCAGTTCTTC.

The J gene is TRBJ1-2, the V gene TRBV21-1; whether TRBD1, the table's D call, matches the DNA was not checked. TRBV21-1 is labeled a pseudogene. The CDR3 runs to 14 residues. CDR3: CASSSRQGAGGYTF. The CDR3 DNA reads TGTGCCAGCAGCAGCAGACAGGGGGCTGGAGGCTACACCTTC.

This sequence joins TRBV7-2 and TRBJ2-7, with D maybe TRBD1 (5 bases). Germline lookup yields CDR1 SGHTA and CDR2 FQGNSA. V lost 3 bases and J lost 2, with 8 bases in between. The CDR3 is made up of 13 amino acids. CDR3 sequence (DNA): TGTGCCAGCAGCTTCGACAGCCCCTACGAGCAGTACTTC. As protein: CASSFDSPYEQYF.